Each of the 30 T cell receptor beta chains below was sequenced from the same sample in a study of T-cell reconstitution after alpha-beta-depleted transplantation in children. Library preparation (for TCRbeta) was performed with unique molecular identifiers. From the PCR reads, TCRdb called clonotypes with MiXCR, one entry per CDR3 protein. The sample shows 360,000 or so distinct CDR3 sequences, over 20% of them seen only once. Specimen: PBMCs from the stem cell graft donor, collected from the stem cell graft. All receptors come from a human donor who donated a stem cell graft to a child with acute myeloid leukemia.

The chain combines TRBV12-3 or TRBV12-4 with TRBJ2-2; 8 bases match TRBD2. The CDR3 spans 20 residues. V shed 3 bases and J 5 bases; nucleotides not matched to a gene: 20. As DNA, the CDR3 is TGTGCCAGCAGTTTTCCCTCTCTTGGGCGGGAGGCGATGTATACCGGGGAGCTGTTTTTT. Its translation is CASSFPSLGREAMYTGELFF.

The V gene is TRBV20-1, the J gene TRBJ2-1; 10 nucleotides line up with TRBD2. Germline loops: CDR1 DFQATT, CDR2 SNEGSKA (reference sequence). CDR3 length equals 14 residues. J was trimmed by 12 bases and V by 2 bases; bases with no gene match: 10. CDR3 coding DNA: TGCAGTGCTAGACGCTCTCCTAGCGGGAGCGGGCAGTTCTTC. This codes for CSARRSPSGSGQFF.

The chain joins TRBV4-1 to TRBJ2-7, with 7 positions matching TRBD1. This CDR3 contains 14 residues. Germline V gives CDR1 MGHRA, CDR2 YSYEKL. The ends lost 3 bases at V and 3 bases at J; junction bases unmatched: 5. Here the CDR3 reads CASSHPGTVYEQYF. The CDR3 bases are TGCGCCAGCAGCCACCCCGGGACAGTCTACGAGCAGTACTTC.

Only a few counts were recorded for this clonotype. The chain couples TRBV24-1 to TRBJ2-1, with 7 bases identical to TRBD1. The ends lost 9 bases at V and 3 bases at J; junction bases unmatched: 10. The CDR3 loop spans 15 amino acids. CDR1 and CDR2 (germline): KGHDR, SFDVKD. The CDR3 nucleotides are TGTGCCACCGCCGACCGGGACAGTGACTACAATGAGCAGTTCTTC. Residues: CATADRDSDYNEQFF.

The chain combines TRBV28 with TRBJ1-1, with 7 bases fitting TRBD1. Germline V gene lookup returns CDR1 MDHEN and CDR2 SYDVKM. Trimming at V came to 5 bases and at J to 6 bases, leaving 9 bases not matched to a gene. CDR3 length: 14 residues. CDR3 region: CASSTTGRFPEAFF. The CDR3 nucleotides read TGTGCCAGCAGTACGACAGGGCGGTTCCCTGAAGCTTTCTTT. Filled out from reference TRBV28 and TRBJ1-1, the complete variable domain reads DVKVTQSSRYLVKRTGEKVFLECVQDMDHENMFWYRQDPGLGLRLIYFSYDVKMKEKGDIPEGYSVSREKKERFSLILESASTNQTSMYLCASSTTGRFPEAFFGQGTRLTVV.

This clonotype was detected only a few times. This chain uses TRBV7-8 with TRBJ2-7; a possible D gene is TRBD2 (5 bases). The V end was cut by 4 bases, the J end by 0 bases, with 13 bases between. CDR1 is SGHVS, CDR2 FQNEAQ, per germline. The CDR3 loop spans 15 amino acids. DNA of the CDR3: TGTGCCAGCAGCTCGGGGATGTCCCTCTCCTACGAGCAGTACTTC. Protein: CASSSGMSLSYEQYF.

V usage is TRBV20-1 and J usage is TRBJ2-4, with D hard to call. CDR3 size: 16 residues. Per the germline V gene, CDR1 is DFQATT and CDR2 is SNEGSKA (reference sequence). V was trimmed by 0 bases and J by 0 bases, leaving 12 bases between them. The CDR3 sequence: CSARDLMLTAKNIQYF. The CDR3 region has the DNA TGCAGTGCTAGAGATCTTATGCTTACAGCCAAAAACATTCAGTACTTC.

This rearrangement joins TRBV5-1 to TRBJ2-7; the D is unclear. This CDR3 comprises 15 residues. Trimming left V 4 bases short and J 1 base short, with 15 bases between. From germline, CDR1 is SGHRS and CDR2 YFSETQ. CDR3 region: CASSPDGARSYEQYF. The CDR3 region has the DNA TGCGCCAGCAGCCCGGATGGCGCGAGATCCTACGAGCAGTACTTC. The entire variable domain, with the rest obtained from reference TRBV5-1 and TRBJ2-7, is as follows: KAGVTQTPRYLIKTRGQQVTLSCSPISGHRSVSWYQQTPGQGLQFLFEYFSETQRNKGNFPGRFSGRQFSNSRSEMNVSTLELGDSALYLCASSPDGARSYEQYFGPGTRLTVT.

This clonotype was counted only a few times. V and J are TRBV5-1 and TRBJ2-2; D is undetermined. V lost 1 base to trimming and J lost 5 bases, with 9 bases between them. Per the germline V gene, CDR1 is SGHRS and CDR2 is YFSETQ. The CDR3 is 14 amino acids. For the CDR3, the DNA is TGCGCCAGCAGCTTGAAGGACGGAACCGGGGAGCTGTTTTTT. Encoded protein: CASSLKDGTGELFF.

This chain links TRBV20-1 with TRBJ2-3; no reliable D call. Trimming removed 2 bases from V and 1 base from J, with 16 bases in between. The germline gives CDR1 DFQATT, CDR2 SNEGSKA (reference sequence). The CDR3 sequence is 16 residues long. CDR3 residues: CSARSQQTPRTDTQYF. In DNA form, the CDR3 reads TGCAGTGCTAGATCCCAACAGACACCCCGCACAGATACGCAGTATTTT.

The genes are TRBV12-3 or TRBV12-4 and TRBJ2-1, with 10 positions matching TRBD2. With V trimmed by 10 bases and J by 4 bases, 7 bases remained unmatched. The CDR3 covers 14 residues. The CDR3 loop reads CATRPSGRYNEQFF. Here the CDR3 DNA reads TGTGCCACCAGACCTAGCGGGAGATACAATGAGCAGTTCTTC.

V usage is TRBV4-3 and J usage is TRBJ2-1; 9 bases map to TRBD2. There are 15 residues in the CDR3. Germline lookup yields CDR1 LGHNA and CDR2 YSLEER. Unmatched junction bases numbered 4, after V lost 3 bases and J lost 4 bases. The CDR3 DNA reads as TGCGCCAGCAGCCAGGACCTAGCGGGATACAATGAGCAGTTCTTC. Translated, it gives CASSQDLAGYNEQFF.

The chain combines TRBV5-1 with TRBJ1-5; a possible D gene is TRBD1 (5 bases). Germline loops: CDR1 SGHRS, CDR2 YFSETQ. The CDR3 runs 13 residues. The V end lost 5 bases, the J end lost 4 bases, and 10 bases lay between the germline ends. The CDR3 DNA sequence: TGCGCCAGCAGACAGGACACAAATCAGCCCCAGCATTTT. Protein sequence: CASRQDTNQPQHF. The full variable domain, in which reference TRBV5-1 and TRBJ1-5 provide the parts outside the CDR3, is KAGVTQTPRYLIKTRGQQVTLSCSPISGHRSVSWYQQTPGQGLQFLFEYFSETQRNKGNFPGRFSGRQFSNSRSEMNVSTLELGDSALYLCASRQDTNQPQHFGDGTRLSIL.

The chain has TRBV7-2 and TRBJ2-2, with D possibly being TRBD1 (7 bases). V was shortened by 5 bases and J by 5 bases, with 18 bases between the two germline ends. Germline loops: CDR1 SGHTA, CDR2 FQGNSA. CDR3 size: 16 residues. The CDR3, as DNA: TGTGCCAGCAGCCCGCAAACAGGGGCGGGGACCGGGGAGCTGTTTTTT. This gives the protein CASSPQTGAGTGELFF.

V is TRBV7-9 and J is TRBJ2-7; D not certain. This CDR3 has 17 residues. Germline V gene data show CDR1 as SEHNR and CDR2 as FQNEAQ (reference sequence). V shed 2 bases and J shed 2 bases, with 19 bases lying between them. The CDR3 nucleotides are TGTGCCAGCAGCTTAATTGGGCTCTCTACTAAACCCTACGAGCAGTACTTC. Encoded protein: CASSLIGLSTKPYEQYF.

CDR3 sequence: CASSKGRGQKNYEQYF. The CDR3 DNA follows: TGTGCCAGCAGCAAAGGCCGGGGGCAGAAAAACTACGAGCAGTACTTC. The V call is TRBV21-1, the J call TRBJ2-7; TRBD1, the table's D call, lacks a check against the DNA. TRBV21-1 is assigned pseudogene status. The CDR3 has 16 amino acids.

V and J are TRBV24-1 and TRBJ2-3; D unresolved. CDR1 and CDR2 (germline): KGHDR, SFDVKD. CDR3 size: 15 residues. V was clipped by 0 bases and J by 2 bases, with 8 bases between them. The CDR3 loop is CATSDLGQDTDTQYF. For the CDR3, the DNA is TGTGCCACCAGTGATTTGGGGCAGGACACAGATACGCAGTATTTT.

Only a few counts were recorded for this clonotype. The chain employs TRBV12-3 or TRBV12-4 and TRBJ1-5, with 9 positions matching TRBD1. The CDR3 runs to 14 residues. V gave up 6 bases and J gave up 4 bases; unmatched junction bases: 4. CDR3 sequence (DNA): TGTGCCAGCAGGACAGGGGGGGGGAATCAGCCCCAGCATTTT. Translated: CASRTGGGNQPQHF.

This clonotype came up many times. This chain uses TRBV12-3 or TRBV12-4 with TRBJ2-6, with D unclear. V was clipped by 8 bases and J by 9 bases, with 14 bases between them. This CDR3 spans 13 amino acids. The DNA of the CDR3 is TGTGCCAGCGGTCCGGGTCCGGGCAACGTCCTGACTTTC. Residues: CASGPGPGNVLTF.

This clonotype was seen a single time. This sequence joins TRBV28 and TRBJ1-2; 8 bases are a match to TRBD1. The length of the CDR3 is 12 residues. V was clipped by 3 bases and J by 14 bases; unmatched bases: 8. Germline CDR1 and CDR2: MDHEN and SYDVKM. CDR3 sequence reads: CASSLGQGAGTF. CDR3 bases: TGTGCCAGCAGTTTGGGGCAGGGGGCGGGGACCTTC.

This clonotype was recorded at least ten times. The genes are TRBV7-2 and TRBJ2-1; D is possibly TRBD2 (6 bases). The length of the CDR3 is 13 residues. V lost 6 bases to trimming and J lost 9 bases, with 15 bases between them. The germline gives CDR1 SGHTA, CDR2 FQGNSA. The CDR3 nucleotides read TGTGCCAGCAGGGCGGGAACGAGGGGTGAGCAGTTCTTC. It is translated as CASRAGTRGEQFF. Full variable domain (rest looked up from reference TRBV7-2 and TRBJ2-1): GAGVSQSPSNKVTEKGKDVELRCDPISGHTALYWYRQSLGQGLEFLIYFQGNSAPDKSGLPSDRFSAERTGGSVSTLTIQRTQQEDSAVYLCASRAGTRGEQFFGPGTRLTVL.

The sample holds a few counts of this clonotype. The V gene is TRBV20-1, the J gene TRBJ2-1, with a possible D match to TRBD2 (5 bases). The length of the CDR3 is 14 residues. The V gene's germline CDR1 is DFQATT and CDR2 SNEGSKA (reference sequence). Trimming shortened V by 5 bases and J by 6 bases, and 17 bases separated the two germline ends. CDR3 residues: CSAPDFPTPNEQFF. The CDR3 DNA is TGCAGTGCTCCGGACTTCCCGACCCCCAATGAGCAGTTCTTC.

This clonotype occurred a few times. This chain joins TRBV24-1 and TRBJ2-1; 7 nucleotides agree with TRBD2. V lost 3 bases to trimming and J lost 5 bases; unmatched junction nucleotides: 6. Germline lookup yields CDR1 KGHDR and CDR2 SFDVKD. The CDR3 has 15 amino acids. This chain's CDR3 is CATSDPGLPNNEQFF. As DNA, the CDR3 is TGTGCCACCAGTGATCCGGGACTACCAAACAATGAGCAGTTCTTC.

This clonotype was counted a few times. The V gene is TRBV7-6, the J gene TRBJ1-6, with D possibly matching TRBD1 (6 bases). The V end was cut by 0 bases, the J end by 1 base, with 10 bases between. There are 17 residues in the CDR3. From germline, CDR1 is SGHVS and CDR2 FNYEAQ. The CDR3 loop is CASSLAVRGSYNSPLHF. CDR3 DNA sequence: TGTGCCAGCAGCTTAGCGGTCAGGGGATCCTATAATTCACCCCTCCACTTT. The full variable domain, in which reference TRBV7-6 and TRBJ1-6 provide the parts outside the CDR3, is GAGVSQSPRYKVTKRGQDVALRCDPISGHVSLYWYRQALGQGPEFLTYFNYEAQQDKSGLPNDRFSAERPEGSISTLTIQRTEQRDSAMYRCASSLAVRGSYNSPLHFGNGTRLTVT.

This clonotype showed up just a few times. This chain connects TRBV7-9 to TRBJ2-3; TRBD1 matches 8 bases. CDR3 length: 16 amino acids. The germline V gene encodes CDR1 SEHNR and CDR2 FQNEAQ (reference sequence). The J segment lost 6 bases and the V segment lost 6 bases, leaving 14 bases of the junction unmatched. The CDR3: CASSRDRGHGMDTQYF. The CDR3 bases are TGTGCCAGCAGTCGCGACAGGGGTCATGGAATGGATACGCAGTATTTT.

This clonotype has a count of ten or more. The rearrangement links TRBV25-1 to TRBJ2-1; a weak D match, TRBD1 (6 bases). Trimming pared 4 bases from V and 3 bases from J, leaving 10 bases between. The CDR3 runs 14 residues. Germline V CDR1 and CDR2: MGHDK, SYGVNS. In DNA form, the CDR3 reads TGTGCCAGCAGTGGTCGGGACAACTACAATGAGCAGTTCTTC. Its translation: CASSGRDNYNEQFF.

V and J are TRBV28 and TRBJ2-2; TRBD1 is a possible D gene (6 bases). Germline-derived CDR1 and CDR2 are MDHEN and SYDVKM. This CDR3 has 16 residues. With 3 bases removed from V and 0 bases from J, the gap between germline ends came to 11 bases. The CDR3 sequence: CASSFWTDSNTGELFF. The CDR3 nucleotides are TGTGCCAGCAGTTTCTGGACAGACTCGAACACCGGGGAGCTGTTTTTT. The whole variable domain, remainder taken from reference TRBV28 and TRBJ2-2, is DVKVTQSSRYLVKRTGEKVFLECVQDMDHENMFWYRQDPGLGLRLIYFSYDVKMKEKGDIPEGYSVSREKKERFSLILESASTNQTSMYLCASSFWTDSNTGELFFGEGSRLTVL.

V and J are TRBV28 and TRBJ1-5; maybe TRBD1 (6 bases). CDR1 is MDHEN and CDR2 is SYDVKM in the germline V gene. The V and J ends lost 5 bases and 5 bases respectively, with 13 bases between them. This CDR3 has 14 residues. Written as DNA, the CDR3 is TGTGCCAGCAGTCCACAGGGCAATGATCAGCCCCAGCATTTT. This sequence encodes CASSPQGNDQPQHF.

The gene calls are TRBV28 and TRBJ2-1; 13 nucleotides match TRBD2. Trimming took 5 bases from V and 9 from J; bases not matched to a gene: 4. The CDR3 is 14 amino acids. Per germline, CDR1 MDHEN and CDR2 SYDVKM. The CDR3 nucleotides are TGTGCCAGCAGTGGACTAGCGGGAGCTGGTGAGCAGTTCTTC. Residues: CASSGLAGAGEQFF.

This chain joins TRBV5-8 and TRBJ2-3; the match to TRBD1 covers 8 bases. Germline lookup yields CDR1 SGHTS and CDR2 YDEGEE. The CDR3 covers 14 residues. J gave up 5 bases and V 4 bases, and 6 bases lay outside the gene matches. The CDR3 DNA reads TGTGCCAGCAGCACCGGACAGGGTAGAGATACGCAGTATTTT. Protein: CASSTGQGRDTQYF.